The 5 T cell receptor beta chains in this list originate from one sample, sequenced in a study of blood T cell repertoires in COVID-19. Sequenced by immunoSEQ multiplex PCR; TCRdb stores in-frame clones only, minus some. Of approximately 220,000 clones in the sample, around four fifths were seen once. Sample: peripheral blood. These receptors were collected from a woman in her 70s with acute or convalescent COVID-19.

V is TRBV7-2 and J is TRBJ2-7, with 12 bases fitting TRBD2. Looked up from germline, CDR1 is SGHTA and CDR2 is FQGNSA. The CDR3 is 16 amino acids. J gave up 7 bases and V 5 bases, and 12 bases lay outside the gene matches. The CDR3 loop reads CASSQTSGGQLREQYF. The CDR3 DNA sequence: TGTGCCAGCAGCCAGACTAGCGGGGGCCAACTAAGGGAGCAGTACTTC. The whole variable domain, remainder taken from reference TRBV7-2 and TRBJ2-7, is GAGVSQSPSNKVTEKGKDVELRCDPISGHTALYWYRQSLGQGLEFLIYFQGNSAPDKSGLPSDRFSAERTGGSVSTLTIQRTQQEDSAVYLCASSQTSGGQLREQYFGPGTRLTVT.

This clone was found a few times. The chain has TRBV15 and TRBJ1-2; maybe TRBD1 (6 bases). This CDR3 has 14 residues. Germline V gene lookup returns CDR1 LNHNV and CDR2 YYDKDF (reference sequence). Trimming left V 1 base short and J 8 bases short, with 14 bases between. CDR3 loop: CATSRAQGRGGYTF. The CDR3 nucleotides are TGTGCCACCAGCAGAGCTCAGGGGCGAGGCGGCTACACCTTC. Together with reference TRBV15 and TRBJ1-2, the CDR3 gives the full variable domain: DAMVIQNPRYQVTQFGKPVTLSCSQTLNHNVMYWYQQKSSQAPKLLFHYYDKDFNNEADTPDNFQSRRPNTSFCFLDIRSPGLGDTAMYLCATSRAQGRGGYTFGSGTRLTVV.

V and J are TRBV9 and TRBJ1-1, with 7 bases aligning to TRBD1. J was trimmed by 2 bases and V by 0 bases; bases with no gene match: 7. This CDR3 contains 16 residues. The germline V gene encodes CDR1 SGDLS and CDR2 YYNGEE. CDR3 amino acids: CASSVATGTANTEAFF. In DNA, the CDR3 is TGTGCCAGCAGCGTAGCGACCGGGACAGCAAACACTGAAGCTTTCTTT.

This clone was observed at least ten times. The rearrangement uses TRBV19 and TRBJ1-3; perhaps TRBD1 as D (5 bases). The V end was cut by 6 bases, the J end by 0 bases, with 9 bases between. CDR1 and CDR2 from the germline V gene are LNHDA and SQIVND (reference sequence). CDR3 size: 14 residues. CDR3 residues: CASRQVASGNTIYF. The CDR3 bases are TGTGCCAGTAGACAGGTCGCCTCTGGAAACACCATATATTTT.

The chain links TRBV27 to TRBJ1-2, with 9 positions matching TRBD1. The CDR3 covers 15 residues. Losses at the gene ends were 6 bases for V and 3 bases for J; bases not matched to a gene: 8. CDR1 and CDR2 from the germline V gene are MNHEY and SMNVEV (reference sequence). CDR3 nucleotides: TGTGCCAGCAGCCTAGGGCGGACAGGGGACTATGGCTACACCTTC. Translation gives CASSLGRTGDYGYTF.